This T cell receptor (beta chain) was recovered during a study of PD-L1 blockade in urothelial cancer. As for the study in general: Males with bladder-origin urothelial cancer constituted about nine tenths of the roughly 29 patients. T cells numbered a median of about 150,000 in the blood samples. Chemotherapy regimens numbering 0 to 3 had been given to patients. Overall study findings and caveats: In blood sampled pretreatment, TCR clonality below the median predicted better survival.

Time point described: peripheral blood 6 weeks after treatment start. Libraries were prepared by immunoSEQ multiplex PCR; TCRdb keeps only in-frame clonotypes and omits some of them. The sample holds 120,000 or so clones, more than 70% seen once. Concerning this clone itself: Its antigen is not known.

The CDR3 spans 16 residues. V trimming: 6 bases; J trimming: 8 bases; junction bases outside the gene matches: 12. Germline CDR1 is KGHSH and CDR2 is LQKENI. This clonotype was sampled from a man aged 45-65 years with urothelial cancer. The material was PBMCs, obtained around atezolizumab (anti-PD-L1) treatment. The rearrangement joins TRBV18 to TRBJ1-4, with 10 bases that match TRBD1. In DNA form, the CDR3 reads TGTGCCAGCTCGCCTCCGCGACAGGGGGCAACGGAAAAACTGTTTTTT. It specifies CASSPPRQGATEKLFF.